Listed here are 6 T cell receptor beta chains from one sample, sequenced in a study of cytomegalovirus exposure and HLA in healthy donors (dated by TCRdb to between 2016 and 2019). Libraries came from the immunoSEQ multiplex PCR assay. For the multiplex PCR, a mixture combining 60 forward primers for TCR Vbeta segments and 13 reverse primers for TCR Jbeta segments was used. TCRdb retrieved this table from immuneACCESS and kept in-frame rearrangements only. Not all clones are present; in checked studies, unresolved V genes account for under half, and no reason is known for the remainder. This sample is represented by around 130,000 clones; approximately 74% of them were singletons. The ten largest clones capture 5.5% to 7% of the sample. Material for sequencing was PBMCs. The receptors were gathered from a man aged 35 to 55 in good health and CMV-seropositive.

The rearrangement joins TRBV9 to TRBJ1-2, with D perhaps matching TRBD1 (6 bases). The CDR3 is made up of 15 amino acids. Between the trimmed V and J ends, which lost 0 bases and 9 bases, there was a span of 18 bases. CDR1 and CDR2 (germline): SGDLS, YYNGEE. In nucleotides, the CDR3 is TGTGCCAGCAGCGTAGAGTCAGGGGAGGGTTATAGCTACACCTTC. Translated: CASSVESGEGYSYTF.

This CDR3 is CATSERDRSTDTQYF. In DNA, the CDR3 is TGTGCCACCAGCGAGAGGGACAGGAGCACAGATACGCAGTATTTT. The rearrangement links TRBV15 to TRBJ2-3; the match to TRBD1 covers 8 bases. Germline CDR1 is LNHNV and CDR2 is YYDKDF (reference sequence). The CDR3 sequence is 15 residues long. V was clipped by 5 bases and J by 0 bases; unmatched bases: 4.

The rearrangement uses TRBV7-9 and TRBJ1-1, with D possibly TRBD1 on 6 matching bases. Germline lookup yields CDR1 SEHNR and CDR2 FQNEAQ (reference sequence). V lost 5 bases to trimming and J lost 7 bases, with 11 bases between them. This CDR3 region has 12 residues. The CDR3 DNA is TGTGCCAGCAGCCTCGAACAGGGTGAAGCTTTCTTT. Residues: CASSLEQGEAFF.

The chain carries TRBV6-1 and TRBJ1-5, with 9 nucleotides matching TRBD1. CDR3 length equals 15 residues. In germline, CDR1 is MNHNS, CDR2 SASEGT. Trimming cost V 7 bases and J 2 bases; bases outside gene matches: 6. CDR3 nucleotides: TGTGCCAGCAATCCAACAGGGGGCGGCAATCAGCCCCAGCATTTT. Translation gives CASNPTGGGNQPQHF.

On this clone itself: Relative to the germline gene, one junction end is altered; a read error may explain this. J is TRBJ2-4 and V is TRBV7-9; TRBD1 matches 7 bases. This CDR3 is 16 amino acids long. Germline V CDR1 and CDR2: SEHNR, FQNEAQ (reference sequence). CDR3 protein: CSSRKLTQGAKNIQYF. The CDR3 region has the DNA TGTTCCAGCAGGAAATTAACACAGGGGGCCAAAAACATTCAGTACTTC.

The genes are TRBV27 and TRBJ2-3; 7 bases map to TRBD2. Germline CDR1 and CDR2: MNHEY and SMNVEV (reference sequence). Germline trimming cut 4 bases from V and 6 bases from J; bases unmatched to any gene: 7. The CDR3 runs 14 residues. CDR3 amino acids: CASSSQTSWDTQYF. DNA of the CDR3: TGTGCCAGCAGTTCCCAGACTAGCTGGGATACGCAGTATTTT.